These 15 T cell receptor beta chains were sequenced from one sample in a study of blood T cell repertoires in COVID-19. Profiled with immunoSEQ multiplex PCR; TCRdb holds only in-frame clones, not every one. The table lists 120,000 to 150,000 clones, more than 65% of them singletons. Sequenced input: peripheral blood. Receptor source: a man aged 55 to 70 with acute or convalescent COVID-19.

J is TRBJ2-1 and V is TRBV4-2, with TRBD2 matching over 7 bases. After removal of 0 bases from V and 12 bases from J, the junction contained 8 bases not matched to a gene. CDR1 is LGHNA, CDR2 YNFKEQ, per germline. This CDR3 is 14 amino acids long. Here the CDR3 reads CASSQDGTTPGQFF. CDR3 in DNA: TGTGCCAGCAGCCAAGACGGGACTACCCCTGGGCAGTTCTTC.

The rearrangement joins TRBV5-1 to TRBJ1-6; the match to TRBD1 covers 11 bases. There are 15 residues in the CDR3. Unmatched junction bases numbered 3, after V lost 4 bases and J lost 6 bases. CDR1 and CDR2 from the germline V gene are SGHRS and YFSETQ. CDR3 region: CASSPGTGGNSPLHF. In DNA, the CDR3 is TGCGCCAGCAGCCCCGGGACAGGGGGTAATTCACCCCTCCACTTT. Full variable domain (remainder filled in from reference TRBV5-1 and TRBJ1-6): KAGVTQTPRYLIKTRGQQVTLSCSPISGHRSVSWYQQTPGQGLQFLFEYFSETQRNKGNFPGRFSGRQFSNSRSEMNVSTLELGDSALYLCASSPGTGGNSPLHFGNGTRLTVT.

The V gene is TRBV19, the J gene TRBJ1-2; weak D call: TRBD1 (5 bases). CDR1 and CDR2 from the germline V gene are LNHDA and SQIVND (reference sequence). The CDR3 is 13 residues long. Between the trimmed V and J ends, which lost 5 bases and 4 bases, there was a span of 11 bases. CDR3 DNA: TGTGCCAGTAGTGGGGGGTACAGCTATGGCTACACCTTC. The encoded protein is CASSGGYSYGYTF.

The gene calls are TRBV11-3 and TRBJ2-3; D gene unclear. CDR3 size: 16 residues. With 0 bases removed from V and 2 bases from J, the gap between germline ends came to 12 bases. Germline V CDR1 and CDR2: SGHNT, YENEEA. CDR3 residues: CASSLDGGAPTDTQYF. CDR3 DNA: TGTGCCAGCAGCTTAGATGGTGGAGCGCCCACAGATACGCAGTATTTT.

This clone was found a few times. J is TRBJ1-5 and V is TRBV27, with 10 bases that match TRBD1. Trimming cost V 6 bases and J 4 bases; bases outside gene matches: 3. Germline CDR1 and CDR2: MNHEY and SMNVEV (reference sequence). This CDR3 region has 14 residues. CDR3 sequence (DNA): TGTGCCAGCAGAATGGGACAGGGGAATCAGCCCCAGCATTTT. This gives the protein CASRMGQGNQPQHF.

V is TRBV7-2 and J is TRBJ2-7; 10 nucleotides agree with TRBD2. The germline gives CDR1 SGHTA, CDR2 FQGNSA. V shed 6 bases, J shed 4 bases, and the junction held 6 bases outside the gene matches. The CDR3 loop spans 14 amino acids. CDR3 nucleotides: TGTGCCAGCAGAAGGACTAGCGGAACTTACGAGCAGTACTTC. This codes for CASRRTSGTYEQYF.

The chain combines TRBV28 with TRBJ1-5; D might be TRBD1 (5 bases). Germline CDR1 and CDR2: MDHEN and SYDVKM. V was pared by 4 bases and J by 0 bases, with 10 bases between. The CDR3 is 15 amino acids. The DNA for the CDR3 is TGTGCCAGCAGTTGGACACATTATAGCAATCAGCCCCAGCATTTT. Residues: CASSWTHYSNQPQHF.

The chain is built from TRBV5-1 and TRBJ2-3; 7 bases align to TRBD2. Trimming cost V 6 bases and J 2 bases; bases outside gene matches: 9. Germline V gene lookup returns CDR1 SGHRS and CDR2 YFSETQ. This CDR3 has 15 amino acids. The CDR3 DNA is TGCGCCAGCACGAGGCTAGCGGTAACCACAGATACGCAGTATTTT. It translates to CASTRLAVTTDTQYF.

The J gene is TRBJ1-4, the V gene TRBV2; D unresolved. V gave up 4 bases and J gave up 6 bases, with 15 bases separating them. CDR3 length: 15 residues. Germline V gene data show CDR1 as SNHLY and CDR2 as FYNNEI. The CDR3 bases are TGTGCCAGCAGTGGTCTCGGGAGGCAGTATGAAAAACTGTTTTTT. Amino acid sequence: CASSGLGRQYEKLFF.

The CDR3 region has the DNA TGTGCCAGCAGCAACGGACAGGGGCGCTCCTACAATGAGCAGTTCTTC. Translating it yields CASSNGQGRSYNEQFF. The V gene is TRBV5-4, the J gene TRBJ2-1; 9 nucleotides align to TRBD1. V was pared by 4 bases and J by 0 bases, with 5 bases of the junction left unmatched. The germline gives CDR1 SGHNT, CDR2 YYREEE (reference sequence). The CDR3 contains 16 residues.

This clone has only a few counts. In DNA form, the CDR3 reads TGTGCCAGCAGTGACGGACTAGCGGCAGATACGCAGTATTTT. Translated, it gives CASSDGLAADTQYF. V gene TRBV6-4 combines with J gene TRBJ2-3, with 10 bases that match TRBD2. The CDR3 covers 14 residues. The junction had 0 bases not matched to a gene; V was cut back by 2 bases and J by 4 bases. CDR1 is MRHNA and CDR2 is SNTAGT in the germline V gene.

This chain connects TRBV9 to TRBJ1-2; D is unclear. The CDR3 is 17 residues long. Trimming removed 4 bases at V and 1 base at J, with 20 bases between. Germline CDR1 is SGDLS and CDR2 is YYNGEE. The CDR3 coding sequence is TGTGCCAGCAGCCCCTCGGCAGTTGAACAGTTTAACTATGGCTACACCTTC. Residues: CASSPSAVEQFNYGYTF.

The genes are TRBV5-6 and TRBJ2-7, with 9 bases fitting TRBD1. CDR1 and CDR2 (germline): SGHDT, YYEEEE. The CDR3 loop spans 15 amino acids. V lost 2 bases and J lost 0; bases outside the gene matches: 3. The CDR3 loop is CASSLGTGLSYEQYF. CDR3 sequence (DNA): TGTGCCAGCAGCTTAGGGACAGGGCTCTCCTACGAGCAGTACTTC.

This chain links TRBV14 with TRBJ2-7; 7 nucleotides align to TRBD2. The CDR3 consists of 13 residues. CDR1 and CDR2 (germline): SGHDN, FVKESK. The J segment lost 3 bases and the V segment lost 4 bases, leaving 3 bases of the junction unmatched. CDR3 DNA sequence: TGTGCCAGCAGCCCACGGGGGGTCTACGAGCAGTACTTC. It encodes CASSPRGVYEQYF. Together with reference TRBV14 and TRBJ2-7, the CDR3 gives the full variable domain: EAGVTQFPSHSVIEKGQTVTLRCDPISGHDNLYWYRRVMGKEIKFLLHFVKESKQDESGMPNNRFLAERTGGTYSTLKVQPAELEDSGVYFCASSPRGVYEQYFGPGTRLTVT.

With regard to this clone: In the same sample, other DNA sequences code for this CDR3. This sequence joins TRBV18 and TRBJ2-7; weak D call: TRBD1 (6 bases). Germline V gene sequence: CDR1 KGHSH, CDR2 LQKENI. CDR3 length equals 14 residues. V shed 3 bases and J shed 2 bases, with 11 bases lying between them. Here the CDR3 reads CASSPRDIAYEQYF. CDR3 DNA sequence: TGTGCCAGCTCACCCAGGGACATCGCCTACGAGCAGTACTTC.